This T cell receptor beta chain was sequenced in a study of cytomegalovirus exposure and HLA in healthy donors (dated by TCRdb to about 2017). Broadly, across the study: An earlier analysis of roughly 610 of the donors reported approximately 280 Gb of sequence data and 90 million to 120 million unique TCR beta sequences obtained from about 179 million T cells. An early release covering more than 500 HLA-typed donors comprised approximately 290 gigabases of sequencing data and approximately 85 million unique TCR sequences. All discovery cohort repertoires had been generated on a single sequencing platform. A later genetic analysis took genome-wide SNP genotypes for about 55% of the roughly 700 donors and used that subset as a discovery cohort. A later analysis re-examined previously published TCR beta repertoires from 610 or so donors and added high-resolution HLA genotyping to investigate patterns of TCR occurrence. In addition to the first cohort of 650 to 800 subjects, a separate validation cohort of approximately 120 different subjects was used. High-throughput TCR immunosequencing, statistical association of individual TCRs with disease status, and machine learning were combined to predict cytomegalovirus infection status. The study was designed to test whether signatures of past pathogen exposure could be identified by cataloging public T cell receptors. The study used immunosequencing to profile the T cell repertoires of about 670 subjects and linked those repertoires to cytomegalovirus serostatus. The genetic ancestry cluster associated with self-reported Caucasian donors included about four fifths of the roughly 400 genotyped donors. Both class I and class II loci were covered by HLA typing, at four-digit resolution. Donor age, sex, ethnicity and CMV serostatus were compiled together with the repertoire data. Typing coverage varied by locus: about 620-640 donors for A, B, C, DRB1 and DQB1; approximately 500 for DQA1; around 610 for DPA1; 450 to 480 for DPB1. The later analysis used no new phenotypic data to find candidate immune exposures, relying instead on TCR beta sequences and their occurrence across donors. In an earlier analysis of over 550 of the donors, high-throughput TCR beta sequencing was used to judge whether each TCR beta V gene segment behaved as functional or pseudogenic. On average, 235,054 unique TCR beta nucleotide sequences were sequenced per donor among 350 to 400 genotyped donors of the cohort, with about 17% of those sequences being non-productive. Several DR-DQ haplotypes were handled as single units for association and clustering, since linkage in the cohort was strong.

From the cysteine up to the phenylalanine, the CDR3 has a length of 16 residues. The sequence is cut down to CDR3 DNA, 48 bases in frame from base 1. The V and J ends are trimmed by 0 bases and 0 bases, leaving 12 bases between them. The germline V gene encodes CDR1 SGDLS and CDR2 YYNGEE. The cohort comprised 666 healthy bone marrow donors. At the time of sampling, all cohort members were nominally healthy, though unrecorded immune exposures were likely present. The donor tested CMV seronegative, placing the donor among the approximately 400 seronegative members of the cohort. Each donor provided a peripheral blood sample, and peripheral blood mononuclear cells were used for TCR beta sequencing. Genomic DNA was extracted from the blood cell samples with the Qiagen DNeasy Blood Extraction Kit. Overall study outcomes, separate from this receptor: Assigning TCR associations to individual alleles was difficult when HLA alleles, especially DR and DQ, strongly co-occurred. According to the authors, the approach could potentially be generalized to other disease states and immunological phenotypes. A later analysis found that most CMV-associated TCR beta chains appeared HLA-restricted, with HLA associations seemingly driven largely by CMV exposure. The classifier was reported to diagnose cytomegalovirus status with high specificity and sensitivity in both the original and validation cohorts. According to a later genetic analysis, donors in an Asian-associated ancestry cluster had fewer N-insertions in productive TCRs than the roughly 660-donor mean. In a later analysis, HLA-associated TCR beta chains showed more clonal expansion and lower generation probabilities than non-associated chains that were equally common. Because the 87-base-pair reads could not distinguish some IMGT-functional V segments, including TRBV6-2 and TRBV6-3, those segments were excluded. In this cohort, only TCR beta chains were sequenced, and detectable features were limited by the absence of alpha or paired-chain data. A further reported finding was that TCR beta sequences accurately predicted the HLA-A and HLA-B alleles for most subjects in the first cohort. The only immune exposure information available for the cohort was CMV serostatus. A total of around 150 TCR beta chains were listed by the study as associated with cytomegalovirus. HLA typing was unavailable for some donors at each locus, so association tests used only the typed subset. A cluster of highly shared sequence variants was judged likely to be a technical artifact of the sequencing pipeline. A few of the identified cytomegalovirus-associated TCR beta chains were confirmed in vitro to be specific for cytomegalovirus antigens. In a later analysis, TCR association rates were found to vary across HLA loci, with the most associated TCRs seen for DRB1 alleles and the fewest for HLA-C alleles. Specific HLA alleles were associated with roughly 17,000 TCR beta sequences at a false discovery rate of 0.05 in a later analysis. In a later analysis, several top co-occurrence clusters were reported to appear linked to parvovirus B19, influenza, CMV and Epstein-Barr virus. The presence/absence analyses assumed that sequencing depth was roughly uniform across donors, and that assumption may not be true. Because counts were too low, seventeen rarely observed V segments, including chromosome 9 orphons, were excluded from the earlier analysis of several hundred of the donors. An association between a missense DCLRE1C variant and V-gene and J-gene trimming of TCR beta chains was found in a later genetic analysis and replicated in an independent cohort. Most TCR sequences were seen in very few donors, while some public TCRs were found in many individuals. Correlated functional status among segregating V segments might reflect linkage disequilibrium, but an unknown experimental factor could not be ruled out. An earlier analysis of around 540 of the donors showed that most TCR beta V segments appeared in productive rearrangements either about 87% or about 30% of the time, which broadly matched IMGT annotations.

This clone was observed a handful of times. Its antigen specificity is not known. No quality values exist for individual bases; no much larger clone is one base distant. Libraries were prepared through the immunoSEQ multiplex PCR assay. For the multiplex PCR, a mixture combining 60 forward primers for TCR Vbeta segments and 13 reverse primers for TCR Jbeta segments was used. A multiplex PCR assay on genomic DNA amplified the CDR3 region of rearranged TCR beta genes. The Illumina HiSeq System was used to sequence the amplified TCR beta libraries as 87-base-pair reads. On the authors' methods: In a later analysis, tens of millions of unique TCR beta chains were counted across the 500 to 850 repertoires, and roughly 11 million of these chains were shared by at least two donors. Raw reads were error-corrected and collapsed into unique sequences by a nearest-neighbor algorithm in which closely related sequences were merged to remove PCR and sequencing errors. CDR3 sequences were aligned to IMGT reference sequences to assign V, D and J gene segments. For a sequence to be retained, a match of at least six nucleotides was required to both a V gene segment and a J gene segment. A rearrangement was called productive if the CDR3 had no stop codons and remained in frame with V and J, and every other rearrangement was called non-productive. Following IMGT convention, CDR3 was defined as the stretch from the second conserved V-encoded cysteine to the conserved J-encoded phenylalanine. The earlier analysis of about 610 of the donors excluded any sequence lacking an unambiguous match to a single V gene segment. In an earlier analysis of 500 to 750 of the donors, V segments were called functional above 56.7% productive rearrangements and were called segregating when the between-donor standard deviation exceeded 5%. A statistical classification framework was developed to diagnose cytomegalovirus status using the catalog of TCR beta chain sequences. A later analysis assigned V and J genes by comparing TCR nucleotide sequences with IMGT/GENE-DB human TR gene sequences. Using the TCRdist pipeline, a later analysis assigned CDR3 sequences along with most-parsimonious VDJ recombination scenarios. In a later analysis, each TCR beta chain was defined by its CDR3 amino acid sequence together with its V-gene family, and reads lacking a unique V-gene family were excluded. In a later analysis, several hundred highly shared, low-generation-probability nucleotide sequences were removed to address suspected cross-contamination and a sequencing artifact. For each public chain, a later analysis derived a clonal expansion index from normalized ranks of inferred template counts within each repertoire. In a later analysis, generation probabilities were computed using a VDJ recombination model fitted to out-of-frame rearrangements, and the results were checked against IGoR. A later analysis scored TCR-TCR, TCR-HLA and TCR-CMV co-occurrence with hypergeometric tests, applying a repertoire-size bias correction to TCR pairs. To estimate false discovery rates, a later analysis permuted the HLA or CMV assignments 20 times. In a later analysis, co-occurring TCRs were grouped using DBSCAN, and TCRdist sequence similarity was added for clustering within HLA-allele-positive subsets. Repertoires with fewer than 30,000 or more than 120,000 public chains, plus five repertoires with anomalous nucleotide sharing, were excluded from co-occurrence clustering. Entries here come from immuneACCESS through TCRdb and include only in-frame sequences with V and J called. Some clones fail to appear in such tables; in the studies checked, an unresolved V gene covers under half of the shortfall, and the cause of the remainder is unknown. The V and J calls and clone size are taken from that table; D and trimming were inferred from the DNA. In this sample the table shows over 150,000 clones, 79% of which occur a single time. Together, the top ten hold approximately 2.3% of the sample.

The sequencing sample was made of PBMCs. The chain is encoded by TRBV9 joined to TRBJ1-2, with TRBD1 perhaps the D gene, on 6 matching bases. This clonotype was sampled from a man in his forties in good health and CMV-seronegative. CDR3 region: CASSVGFRTANYGYTF. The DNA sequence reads TGTGCCAGCAGCGTAGGGTTCCGGACAGCTAACTATGGCTACACCTTC.